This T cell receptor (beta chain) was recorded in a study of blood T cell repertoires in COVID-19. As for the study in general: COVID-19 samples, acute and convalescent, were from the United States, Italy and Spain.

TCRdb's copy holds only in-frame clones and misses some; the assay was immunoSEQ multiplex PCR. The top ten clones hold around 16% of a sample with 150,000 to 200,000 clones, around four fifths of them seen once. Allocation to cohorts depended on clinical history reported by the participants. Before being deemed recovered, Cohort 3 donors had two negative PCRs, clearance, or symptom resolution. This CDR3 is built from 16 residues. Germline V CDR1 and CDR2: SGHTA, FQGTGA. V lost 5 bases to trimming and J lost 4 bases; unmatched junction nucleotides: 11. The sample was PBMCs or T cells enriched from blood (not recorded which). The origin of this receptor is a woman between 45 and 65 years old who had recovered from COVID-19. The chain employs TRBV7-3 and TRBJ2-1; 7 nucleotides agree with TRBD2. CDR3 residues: CASSPTLAAGYNEQFF. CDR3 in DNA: TGTGCCAGCAGCCCAACCCTAGCGGCTGGGTACAATGAGCAGTTCTTC.